The present T cell receptor (beta chain) was sequenced within a study of blood T cell repertoires in COVID-19. Study information: The samples span acute and convalescent COVID-19 from the United States, Italy and Spain. Sources were T cells, B-cell-depleted T cells, or PBMCs; the material itself was cDNA or gDNA.

How the authors handled the data: Amplification from reference gene primers served as the basis for estimated nucleated cell counts. Produced via immunoSEQ multiplex PCR; TCRdb's table is partial and in-frame only. V and J calls and clone size are copied from that table; D and trimming were computed from the DNA. The sample contains about 120,000 clones, 85% to 90% of which appear only once. Per germline, CDR1 KGHDR and CDR2 SFDVKD. V dropped 4 bases and J dropped 3; count of bases not matched to a gene: 7. This CDR3 spans 16 amino acids. This chain links TRBV24-1 with TRBJ2-1; the match to TRBD2 covers 8 bases. Source material: peripheral blood. The TCR originated in a man aged 65 to 85 who had recovered from COVID-19. The CDR3 coding sequence is TGTGCCACCAGTGACTCTTTAGCGGGGAGCTACAATGAGCAGTTCTTC. Translated, it gives CATSDSLAGSYNEQFF.